Listed here are 31 T cell receptor beta chains from one sample, sequenced in a study of blood T cell repertoires in COVID-19. The method was immunoSEQ multiplex PCR; TCRdb's version includes in-frame clones alone and lacks a portion of them. The sample includes around 31,000 clones, 80% to 95% seen only once; the top ten take under 4.5%. Sequencing was done on a sample of peripheral blood. These receptors originate from a man in his sixties with acute or convalescent COVID-19.

This chain uses TRBV2 with TRBJ1-2; TRBD1 is a possible D gene (6 bases). Looked up from germline, CDR1 is SNHLY and CDR2 is FYNNEI. CDR3 length: 13 residues. Trimming shortened V by 6 bases and J by 4 bases, and 12 bases separated the two germline ends. As DNA, the CDR3 is TGTGCCAGCAGCGACGACAGGACCTATGGCTACACCTTC. Translated: CASSDDRTYGYTF. Drawing the rest from reference TRBV2 and TRBJ1-2, the complete variable domain is EPEVTQTPSHQVTQMGQEVILRCVPISNHLYFYWYRQILGQKVEFLVSFYNNEISEKSEIFDDQFSVERPDGSNFTLKIRSTKLEDSAMYFCASSDDRTYGYTFGSGTRLTVV.

Here the CDR3 reads CASSFGSTEAFF. For the CDR3, the DNA is TGTGCCAGCAGCTTTGGTAGCACTGAAGCTTTCTTT. The chain links TRBV7-9 to TRBJ1-1; D not certain. V lost 3 bases to trimming and J lost 4 bases, with 6 bases between them. Germline assignment: CDR1 SEHNR and CDR2 FQNEAQ (reference sequence). The CDR3 runs 12 residues. Together with reference TRBV7-9 and TRBJ1-1, the CDR3 gives the full variable domain: DTGVSQNPRHKITKRGQNVTFRCDPISEHNRLYWYRQTLGQGPEFLTYFQNEAQLEKSRLLSDRFSAERPKGSFSTLEIQRTEQGDSAMYLCASSFGSTEAFFGQGTRLTVV.

This chain uses TRBV7-6 with TRBJ2-5; the D gene is possibly TRBD1 (6 bases). Germline V gene sequence: CDR1 SGHVS, CDR2 FNYEAQ. Trimming stripped 1 base from V and 0 bases from J, with 21 bases between. This CDR3 is 19 amino acids long. The CDR3 region is CASSLVGSVVTGYQETQYF. The CDR3 region has the DNA TGTGCCAGCAGCTTAGTGGGGAGTGTCGTTACAGGGTACCAAGAGACCCAGTACTTC. Using reference TRBV7-6 and TRBJ2-5 for the parts outside the CDR3, the full variable domain is GAGVSQSPRYKVTKRGQDVALRCDPISGHVSLYWYRQALGQGPEFLTYFNYEAQQDKSGLPNDRFSAERPEGSISTLTIQRTEQRDSAMYRCASSLVGSVVTGYQETQYFGPGTRLLVL.

J is TRBJ1-2 and V is TRBV4-1; D may be TRBD1 (5 bases). Germline V gene data show CDR1 as MGHRA and CDR2 as YSYEKL. V gave up 1 base and J gave up 2 bases, with 14 bases separating them. The CDR3 has 16 residues. CDR3 nucleotide sequence: TGCGCCAGCAGCCAAGTAGCGGGGGGAGCAAACTATGGCTACACCTTC. Its translation is CASSQVAGGANYGYTF.

The chain recombines TRBV3-1 (or the pseudogene TRBV3-2) with TRBJ2-2; 13 bases fit TRBD2. The germline CDR1 and CDR2 sequences are LGHDT and YNNKEL (reference sequence). Trimming cost V 2 bases and J 0 bases; bases outside gene matches: 3. The CDR3 contains 18 residues. CDR3 sequence: CASSQFGLAGANTGELFF. CDR3 DNA sequence: TGTGCCAGCAGCCAATTCGGACTAGCGGGAGCGAACACCGGGGAGCTGTTTTTT.

J is TRBJ2-2 and V is TRBV2; possible D gene TRBD2, 7 bases. The germline gives CDR1 SNHLY, CDR2 FYNNEI. The ends were cut back, 8 bases at V and 6 bases at J, with 16 bases in the middle. The CDR3 extends over 14 amino acids. CDR3 bases: TGTGCCAGCCGAATTGGGGGGGCGGCCGGGGAGCTGTTTTTT. Protein sequence: CASRIGGAAGELFF.

The chain employs TRBV7-3 and TRBJ1-1; 10 positions match TRBD1. With V trimmed by 2 bases and J by 1 base, 4 bases remained unmatched. CDR1 SGHTA and CDR2 FQGTGA come from the germline V gene. The CDR3 sequence is 16 residues long. The CDR3 nucleotides are TGTGCCAGCAGCTTACAAGGGACAGGGGCGAACACTGAAGCTTTCTTT. Its translation is CASSLQGTGANTEAFF.

V gene TRBV30 combines with J gene TRBJ1-2, with D possibly matching TRBD1 (5 bases). This CDR3 region has 14 residues. Germline V gene lookup returns CDR1 GTSNPN and CDR2 SVGIG (reference sequence). Trimming removed 7 bases at V and 3 bases at J, with 18 bases between. CDR3 DNA sequence: TGTGCCTTCGGACGTCAGGGCGACTACTATGGCTACACCTTC. Its protein product is CAFGRQGDYYGYTF.

The CDR3 loop reads CSVEGIADGYTF. The CDR3 DNA reads as TGCAGCGTTGAAGGGATAGCGGATGGCTACACCTTC. The chain links TRBV29-1 to TRBJ1-2; D remains unclear. The germline V and J ends were trimmed by 1 base and 6 bases, with 9 bases remaining between them. The CDR3 extends over 12 amino acids. The germline gives CDR1 SQVTM, CDR2 ANQGSEA.

This clone was detected only once. J is TRBJ2-1 and V is TRBV2; a weak D match, TRBD2 (5 bases). Looked up from germline, CDR1 is SNHLY and CDR2 is FYNNEI. The germline V and J ends were trimmed by 9 bases and 9 bases, with 18 bases remaining between them. The CDR3 contains 13 residues. The CDR3 here is CASIFNPRGEQFF. In DNA, the CDR3 is TGTGCCAGTATTTTCAACCCCCGGGGTGAGCAGTTCTTC.

This chain connects TRBV7-6 to TRBJ2-6; 8 bases are shared with TRBD1. This CDR3 region has 17 residues. Germline V gene lookup returns CDR1 SGHVS and CDR2 FNYEAQ. With 1 base clipped from V and 2 bases from J, the junction kept 4 bases outside the gene matches. CDR3: CASSLVTGGTGANVLTF. The CDR3 DNA sequence: TGTGCCAGCAGCTTAGTTACAGGGGGAACTGGGGCCAACGTCCTGACTTTC.

The chain uses TRBV4-1 and TRBJ2-5, with TRBD2 matching 10 bases. The CDR3 has 15 amino acids. CDR1 is MGHRA and CDR2 is YSYEKL in the germline V gene. Losses at the gene ends were 6 bases for V and 5 bases for J; bases not matched to a gene: 9. As DNA, the CDR3 is TGCGCCAGCAGACCCGGACTAGCGGTCGGGGAGACCCAGTACTTC. Translating gives CASRPGLAVGETQYF.

The rearrangement links TRBV19 to TRBJ1-3; a weak D match, TRBD1 (6 bases). With 7 bases removed from V and 0 bases from J, the gap between germline ends came to 13 bases. This CDR3 contains 15 residues. CDR1 and CDR2 from the germline V gene are LNHDA and SQIVND (reference sequence). The CDR3 loop reads CASTMDRYSGNTIYF. In DNA, the CDR3 is TGTGCCAGTACTATGGACAGATACTCTGGAAACACCATATATTTT. The full variable domain, with the rest looked up from reference TRBV19 and TRBJ1-3, is DGGITQSPKYLFRKEGQNVTLSCEQNLNHDAMYWYRQDPGQGLRLIYYSQIVNDFQKGDIAEGYSVSREKKESFPLTVTSAQKNPTAFYLCASTMDRYSGNTIYFGEGSWLTVV.

The V call is TRBV5-1, the J call TRBJ2-4; D ambiguous. Germline V CDR1 and CDR2: SGHRS, YFSETQ. The CDR3 contains 16 residues. Trimming took 3 bases from V and 0 from J, leaving 13 bases between them. In DNA, the CDR3 is TGCGCCAGCAGCTCGGAGTTTTCCTCAGCCAAAAACATTCAGTACTTC. As protein: CASSSEFSSAKNIQYF.

This clone appeared a single time. The chain is built from TRBV5-6 and TRBJ1-3; no reliable D call. This CDR3 region has 16 residues. Germline CDR1 SGHDT, CDR2 YYEEEE. Trimming stripped 1 base from V and 4 bases from J, with 15 bases between. The CDR3 protein is CASSLSLGEIGNTIYF. In nucleotides, the CDR3 is TGTGCCAGCAGCTTGTCCCTGGGAGAAATCGGAAACACCATATATTTT.

This sequence joins TRBV28 and TRBJ2-5, with D tentatively TRBD1 (5 bases). The CDR3 has 15 residues. V was clipped by 2 bases and J by 4 bases, with 14 bases between them. Germline V gene lookup returns CDR1 MDHEN and CDR2 SYDVKM. CDR3 region: CASSLGAGRGETQYF. The CDR3 nucleotides read TGTGCCAGCAGTTTAGGGGCAGGGCGTGGAGAGACCCAGTACTTC.

This clone was observed a few times. The rearrangement links TRBV3-1 (or the pseudogene TRBV3-2) to TRBJ1-3, with 7 bases that match TRBD1. The germline V gene has CDR1 LGHDT and CDR2 YNNKEL (reference sequence). The CDR3 totals 14 residues. The V gene end was trimmed by 1 base and the J gene end by 4 bases; junction bases not matched to a gene: 1. This chain's CDR3 is CASSQAGQGNTIYF. The CDR3 nucleotides are TGTGCCAGCAGCCAAGCGGGACAGGGAAACACCATATATTTT.

The rearrangement links TRBV30 to TRBJ1-2; 10 bases fit TRBD1. The CDR3 covers 15 residues. The germline V gene encodes CDR1 GTSNPN and CDR2 SVGIG (reference sequence). V lost 0 bases and J lost 7; bases outside the gene matches: 8. Written as DNA, the CDR3 is TGTGCCTGGAGTGTCATCGGACAGGGGGTCTCTGGCTACACCTTC. Translating gives CAWSVIGQGVSGYTF.

The J gene is TRBJ2-2, the V gene TRBV6-2 or TRBV6-3; weak D call: TRBD1 (6 bases). CDR1 and CDR2 (germline): MNHEY, SVGEGT. Trimming took off 0 bases at V and 0 bases at J, with 11 bases between the two ends. There are 17 residues in the CDR3. The CDR3 region is CASSYSPGDPNTGELFF. For the CDR3, the DNA is TGTGCCAGCAGTTACTCGCCAGGGGATCCGAACACCGGGGAGCTGTTTTTT.

This chain links TRBV27 with TRBJ1-2; the D gene is possibly TRBD1 (6 bases). The CDR3 has 17 amino acids. V was clipped by 4 bases and J by 5 bases, with 23 bases between them. Germline V gives CDR1 MNHEY, CDR2 SMNVEV (reference sequence). Written as DNA, the CDR3 is TGTGCCAGCAGTTCAGGTCTGTCCGGACAGCGCTCTTATGGCTACACCTTC. Residues: CASSSGLSGQRSYGYTF.

The chain carries TRBV12-5 and TRBJ2-1, with D tentatively TRBD2 (5 bases). Germline lookup yields CDR1 LGHNT and CDR2 FRNRAP. V was shortened by 5 bases and J by 6 bases, with 14 bases between the two germline ends. CDR3 size: 14 residues. CDR3 nucleotide sequence: TGTGCTAGTGGTCTGCACCCTAGCCCCAATGAGCAGTTCTTC. As protein: CASGLHPSPNEQFF.

J is TRBJ2-5 and V is TRBV28; D unresolved. V was trimmed by 4 bases and J by 2 bases, leaving 11 bases between them. The CDR3 runs 14 residues. Germline lookup yields CDR1 MDHEN and CDR2 SYDVKM. For the CDR3, the DNA is TGTGCCAGCAGTTCCCCCCCCAGGCAAGAGACCCAGTACTTC. It yields the protein CASSSPPRQETQYF.

By share of the sample, this clone is large. The genes are TRBV5-6 and TRBJ2-7; D might be TRBD2 (5 bases). Germline CDR1 SGHDT, CDR2 YYEEEE. The CDR3 contains 16 residues. V gave up 0 bases and J gave up 1 base, with 14 bases separating them. CDR3 DNA: TGTGCCAGCAGCTTGGCCACAAGGAGGAAGTCCTACGAGCAGTACTTC. Translation: CASSLATRRKSYEQYF.

The rearrangement joins TRBV7-9 to TRBJ1-6; 7 positions agree with TRBD1. After removal of 3 bases from V and 1 base from J, the junction contained 0 bases not matched to a gene. Germline lookup yields CDR1 SEHNR and CDR2 FQNEAQ (reference sequence). The CDR3 runs 15 residues. CDR3 sequence: CASSFRGSYNSPLHF. The CDR3 DNA reads as TGTGCCAGCAGCTTCAGGGGGTCCTATAATTCACCCCTCCACTTT.

V is TRBV4-1 and J is TRBJ1-2, with no clear D. Germline-derived CDR1 and CDR2 are MGHRA and YSYEKL. The CDR3 sequence is 14 residues long. The germline V and J ends were trimmed by 2 bases and 6 bases, with 13 bases remaining between them. The CDR3 nucleotides read TGCGCCAGCAGCCAATGGTCCAGGCCTCATGGCTACACCTTC. Its protein product is CASSQWSRPHGYTF.

The chain is built from TRBV12-3 or TRBV12-4 and TRBJ1-6; D is undetermined. This CDR3 region has 13 residues. The ends were cut back, 4 bases at V and 9 bases at J, with 10 bases in the middle. The CDR3 DNA reads as TGTGCCAGCAGTTCCTTCCTCGTTTCACCCCTCCACTTT. Protein product: CASSSFLVSPLHF.

The gene calls are TRBV27 and TRBJ1-4; D unresolved. Germline V gives CDR1 MNHEY, CDR2 SMNVEV (reference sequence). Trimming removed 3 bases from V and 7 bases from J, with 15 bases in between. The CDR3 covers 15 residues. CDR3 coding DNA: TGTGCCAGCAGTTTCACACTCACCTCGGGTGAAAAACTGTTTTTT. Translating it yields CASSFTLTSGEKLFF. Complete variable domain (other parts from reference TRBV27 and TRBJ1-4): EAQVTQNPRYLITVTGKKLTVTCSQNMNHEYMSWYRQDPGLGLRQIYYSMNVEVTDKGDVPEGYKVSRKEKRNFPLILESPSPNQTSLYFCASSFTLTSGEKLFFGSGTQLSVL.

This clone showed up just once. This chain uses TRBV19 with TRBJ1-2; the D gene is possibly TRBD1 (6 bases). The germline V gene has CDR1 LNHDA and CDR2 SQIVND (reference sequence). Trimming pared 9 bases from V and 3 bases from J, leaving 14 bases between. The CDR3 sequence is 13 residues long. DNA for the CDR3: TGTGCCAGCAATCAGGGGTGGGACTATGGCTACACCTTC. Amino acids: CASNQGWDYGYTF.

V and J are TRBV27 and TRBJ1-1, with TRBD1 matching over 7 bases. The length of the CDR3 is 13 residues. Germline CDR1 and CDR2: MNHEY and SMNVEV (reference sequence). V dropped 6 bases and J dropped 4; count of bases not matched to a gene: 5. The chain's CDR3 is CASSLPGGTEAFF. DNA for the CDR3: TGTGCCAGCAGCCTACCAGGGGGCACTGAAGCTTTCTTT.

This chain uses TRBV6-1 with TRBJ1-1; a possible D gene is TRBD1 (6 bases). Trimming pared 5 bases from V and 4 bases from J, leaving 14 bases between. The CDR3 is made up of 14 amino acids. CDR1 is MNHNS and CDR2 is SASEGT in the germline V gene. The CDR3 region has the DNA TGTGCCAGCAGTCAACAGGGCTGGGGCACTGAAGCTTTCTTT. It codes for CASSQQGWGTEAFF.

The genes are TRBV9 and TRBJ1-1; D not certain. The V end lost 5 bases, the J end lost 3 bases, and 14 bases lay between the germline ends. Germline-derived CDR1 and CDR2 are SGDLS and YYNGEE. This CDR3 spans 14 amino acids. CDR3 in DNA: TGTGCCAGCAGGCCGGGAGGGTTGGACACTGAAGCTTTCTTT. Translated: CASRPGGLDTEAFF.